The rows below give T cell receptor beta chains drawn from one sample of a study of blood T cell repertoires in COVID-19. Repertoires were generated with immunoSEQ multiplex PCR, while TCRdb's copy carries only in-frame clones and drops some. The sample shows approximately 52,000 clones, about 86% of them seen only once. Material for sequencing was peripheral blood. These receptors came from a man in his fifties or sixties with acute or convalescent COVID-19. Each CDR3 is given with its conserved first and last residue. Each record gives: J gene, V gene, D gene, clone size, CDR3 DNA, CDR3 protein. The D gene is left open where the match is weak. Clone sizes are given selectively: once, few, many, or a class where the clone is expanded.

>TRBJ1-4|TRBV27|-|-
TGTGCCAGCCTATCCAGCTCAGGGATTGGAAAACTGTTTTTT
CASLSSSGIGKLFF
>TRBJ1-2|TRBV9|TRBD1|-
TGTGCCAGCAGCGCCTATTACAGGGGGGACTATGGCTACACCTTC
CASSAYYRGDYGYTF
>TRBJ2-3|TRBV24-1|-|-
TGTGCCACCAAGTTCACTAGCAGCACAGATACGCAGTATTTT
CATKFTSSTDTQYF
>TRBJ2-3|TRBV11-3|TRBD2|-
TGTGCCAGCAGCCTCCCCCCGAGCGGGGGTACAGATACGCAGTATTTT
CASSLPPSGGTDTQYF
>TRBJ1-6|TRBV7-2|TRBD1|-
TGTGCCAGCAGCCTAGGACAGGGGGGTAATTCACCCCTCCACTTT
CASSLGQGGNSPLHF
>TRBJ1-4|TRBV4-2|-|once
TGTGCCAGCAGCTACACTACCGATGAAAAACTGTTTTTT
CASSYTTDEKLFF
>TRBJ1-3|TRBV7-9|-|once
TGTGCCAGCAGCTTAGAGACAGGAAACACCATATATTTT
CASSLETGNTIYF
>TRBJ1-2|TRBV28|-|-
TGTGCCAGCAGTTTAACGTCGGACTATGGCTACACCTTC
CASSLTSDYGYTF
>TRBJ2-7|TRBV11-2|TRBD2|-
TGTGCCAGCAGCTTAGCGGGACTAGCGGGAGATCGTCGGAGCTTC
CASSLAGLAGDRRSF
>TRBJ1-4|TRBV7-9|TRBD1|once
TGTGCCAGCAGTCAGGACAGGGCTGGAGAAAAACTGTTTTTT
CASSQDRAGEKLFF
>TRBJ2-3|TRBV7-2|TRBD1|-
TGTGCCAGCAGCTTTACAGGGGGCACAATTCTCACAGATACGCAGTATTTT
CASSFTGGTILTDTQYF
>TRBJ2-7|TRBV5-1|TRBD2|-
TGCGCCAGCAGCCCCTCGACTAGGGAGGGCGAGCAGTACTTC
CASSPSTREGEQYF
>TRBJ2-1|TRBV11-1|-|-
TGTGCCAGCAGCTTTTGGGCGGGAAGCTCCTACAATGAGCAGTTCTTC
CASSFWAGSSYNEQFF
>TRBJ1-6|TRBV15|TRBD1|-
TGTGCCACCAGCAGAGATACGACAGGGGGCAATTCACCCCTCCACTTT
CATSRDTTGGNSPLHF
>TRBJ1-5|TRBV15|-|-
TGTGCCACCAGCAGGACAGCGAATCAGCCCCAGCATTTT
CATSRTANQPQHF
>TRBJ2-7|TRBV3-1/TRBV3-2|-|-
TGTGCCAGCAGCCAAGGATTAGAAACTTACGAGCAGTACTTC
CASSQGLETYEQYF
>TRBJ2-5|TRBV5-6|TRBD2|-
TGTGCCAGCAGCTTGGCGGGGGGGACCCAAGAGACCCAGTACTTC
CASSLAGGTQETQYF
>TRBJ2-5|TRBV6-5|TRBD2|-
TGTGCCAGCAGTTACGCACTAGCGGGGACCGGGGAGACCCAGTACTTC
CASSYALAGTGETQYF
>TRBJ2-3|TRBV4-1|-|-
TGCGCCAGCAGCCATCACGGACAGAGCACAGATACGCAGTATTTT
CASSHHGQSTDTQYF
>TRBJ2-5|TRBV11-2|-|-
TGTGCCAGCAGCTTACTGCTAGCGAACCAAGAGACCCAGTACTTC
CASSLLLANQETQYF
>TRBJ1-4|TRBV5-1|TRBD1|-
TGCGCCAGCAGACGCCAGGGGGATGGTGAAAAACTGTTTTTT
CASRRQGDGEKLFF
>TRBJ2-5|TRBV5-4|TRBD2|-
TGTGCCAGCAGCTTGTCCCTTGGCGGGAGGGCCCAGGGAGAGACCCAGTACTTC
CASSLSLGGRAQGETQYF
>TRBJ2-1|TRBV4-2|TRBD2|-
TGTGCCAGCAGCCAAGATCATGGTAGCGGGAGGGGGCAGTTCTTC
CASSQDHGSGRGQFF